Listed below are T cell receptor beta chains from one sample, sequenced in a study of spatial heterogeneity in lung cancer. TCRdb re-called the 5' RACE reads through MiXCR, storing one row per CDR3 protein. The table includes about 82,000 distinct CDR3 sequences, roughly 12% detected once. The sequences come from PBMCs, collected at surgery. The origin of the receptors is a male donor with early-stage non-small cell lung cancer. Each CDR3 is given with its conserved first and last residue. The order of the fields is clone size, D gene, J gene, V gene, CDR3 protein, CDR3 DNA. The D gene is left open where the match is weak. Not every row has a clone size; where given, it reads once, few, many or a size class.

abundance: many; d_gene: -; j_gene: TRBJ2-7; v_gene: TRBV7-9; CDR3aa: CASSQTRQAPYEQYF; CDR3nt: TGTGCCAGCAGCCAGACCCGACAGGCTCCCTACGAGCAGTACTTC
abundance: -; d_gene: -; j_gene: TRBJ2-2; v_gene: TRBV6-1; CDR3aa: CASRGQNGELFF; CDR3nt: TGTGCCAGCAGGGGGCAGAACGGGGAGCTGTTTTTT
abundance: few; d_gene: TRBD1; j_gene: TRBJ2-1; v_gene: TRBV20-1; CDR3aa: CSARVSGPGGHNEQFF; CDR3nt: TGCAGTGCTAGAGTATCAGGTCCAGGGGGCCACAATGAGCAGTTCTTC
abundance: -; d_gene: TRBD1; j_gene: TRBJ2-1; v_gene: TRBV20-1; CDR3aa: CSARPYFLGTDHRNEQFF; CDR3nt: TGCAGTGCTAGGCCTTATTTTCTCGGGACAGACCATAGGAATGAGCAGTTCTTC
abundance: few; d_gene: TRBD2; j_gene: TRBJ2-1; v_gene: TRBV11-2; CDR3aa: CASSRTSAPSYNEQFF; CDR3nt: TGTGCCAGCAGCCGGACTAGCGCTCCTTCCTACAATGAGCAGTTCTTC
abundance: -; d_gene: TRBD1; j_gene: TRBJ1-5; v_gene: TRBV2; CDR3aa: CASSGDSHSNQPQHF; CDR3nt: TGTGCCAGCAGCGGGGACAGTCATAGCAATCAGCCCCAGCATTTT
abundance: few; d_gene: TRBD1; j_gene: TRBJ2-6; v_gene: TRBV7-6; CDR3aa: CAKPTGAGANVLTF; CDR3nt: TGTGCCAAACCGACAGGGGCCGGGGCCAACGTCCTGACTTTC
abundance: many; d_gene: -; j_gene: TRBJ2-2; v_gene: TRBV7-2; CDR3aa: CASIYLLQGGTIGELFF; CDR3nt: TGTGCCAGCATCTATCTCTTACAGGGAGGAACAATCGGGGAGCTGTTTTTT
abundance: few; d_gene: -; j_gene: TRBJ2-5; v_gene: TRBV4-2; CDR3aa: CASSQGQSGRETQYF; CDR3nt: TGTGCCAGCAGCCAAGGTCAAAGCGGGCGAGAGACCCAGTACTTC
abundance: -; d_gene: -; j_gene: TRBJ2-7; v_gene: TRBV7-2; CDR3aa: CASSLYSSGEQYF; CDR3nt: TGTGCCAGCAGCTTATACTCATCGGGAGAGCAGTACTTC
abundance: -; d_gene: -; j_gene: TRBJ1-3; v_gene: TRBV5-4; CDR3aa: CASSLGQEAGNTIYF; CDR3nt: TGTGCCAGCAGCTTAGGGCAGGAGGCTGGAAACACCATATATTTT
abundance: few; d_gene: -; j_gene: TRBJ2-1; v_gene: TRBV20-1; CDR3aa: CSAAGTYGTYNEQFF; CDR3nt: TGCAGTGCTGCCGGGACCTACGGGACTTACAATGAGCAGTTCTTC
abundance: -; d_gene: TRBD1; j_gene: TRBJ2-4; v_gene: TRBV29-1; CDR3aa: CSVEGAGTGKNIQYF; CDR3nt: TGCAGCGTTGAAGGTGCCGGGACAGGCAAAAACATTCAGTACTTC
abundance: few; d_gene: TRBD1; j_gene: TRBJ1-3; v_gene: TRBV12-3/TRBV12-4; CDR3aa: CASSPWTGGMLGNTIYF; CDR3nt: TGTGCCAGCAGCCCTTGGACAGGGGGCATGCTTGGAAACACCATATATTTT
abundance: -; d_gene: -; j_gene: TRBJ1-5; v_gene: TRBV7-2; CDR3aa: CASSRNAIRQSPSNQPQHF; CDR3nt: TGTGCCAGCAGCCGTAATGCAATCCGACAGTCGCCTAGCAATCAGCCCCAGCATTTT
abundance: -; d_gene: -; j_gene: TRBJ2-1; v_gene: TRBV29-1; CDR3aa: CSVEEVINEQFF; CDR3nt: TGCAGCGTTGAAGAAGTGATTAATGAGCAGTTCTTC
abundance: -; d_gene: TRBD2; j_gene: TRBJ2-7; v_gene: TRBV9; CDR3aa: CASSLAGGPSSEQYF; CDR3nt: TGTGCCAGCAGCCTAGCGGGAGGGCCCTCGAGCGAGCAGTACTTC
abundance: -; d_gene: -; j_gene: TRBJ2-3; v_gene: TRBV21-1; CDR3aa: CASSDQGLTDTQYF; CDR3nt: TGTGCCAGCAGCGACCAGGGACTCACAGATACGCAGTATTTT
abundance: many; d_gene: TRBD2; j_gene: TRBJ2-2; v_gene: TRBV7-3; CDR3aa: CASSLTWTSGGHTGELFF; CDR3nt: TGTGCCAGCAGCTTAACCTGGACTAGCGGGGGCCACACCGGGGAGCTGTTTTTT
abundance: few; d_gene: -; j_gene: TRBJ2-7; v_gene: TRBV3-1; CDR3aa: CASSQGVGEQYF; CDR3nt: TGTGCCAGCAGCCAAGGGGTCGGAGAGCAGTACTTC
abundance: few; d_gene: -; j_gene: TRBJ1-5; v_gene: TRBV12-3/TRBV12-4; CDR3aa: CASSLMEGNQPQHF; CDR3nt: TGTGCCAGCAGTTTAATGGAGGGCAATCAGCCCCAGCATTTT
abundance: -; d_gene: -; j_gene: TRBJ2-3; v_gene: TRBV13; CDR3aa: CASSLMTGGSSTDTQYF; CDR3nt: TGTGCCAGCAGCTTAATGACGGGTGGTTCCAGCACAGATACGCAGTATTTT
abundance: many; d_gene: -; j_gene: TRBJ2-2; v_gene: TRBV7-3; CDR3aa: CASTSGQRNTGELFF; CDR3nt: TGTGCCAGCACAAGCGGACAACGGAACACCGGGGAGCTGTTTTTT
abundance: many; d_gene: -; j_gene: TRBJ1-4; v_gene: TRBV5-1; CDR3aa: CASSLDRGVYEKLFF; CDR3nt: TGCGCCAGCAGCTTGGATAGGGGAGTCTACGAAAAACTGTTTTTT
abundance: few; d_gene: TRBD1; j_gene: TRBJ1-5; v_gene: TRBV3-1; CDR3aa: CASSFGTGGQPQHF; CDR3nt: TGTGCCAGCAGTTTTGGGACAGGGGGCCAGCCCCAGCATTTT
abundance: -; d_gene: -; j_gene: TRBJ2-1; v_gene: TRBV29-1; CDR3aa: CSVEQRTYNEQFF; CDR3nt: TGCAGCGTTGAACAGCGAACCTACAATGAGCAGTTCTTC
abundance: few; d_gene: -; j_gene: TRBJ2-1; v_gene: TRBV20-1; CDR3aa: CSASGGADEQFF; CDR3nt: TGCAGTGCTAGTGGGGGGGCCGATGAGCAGTTCTTC
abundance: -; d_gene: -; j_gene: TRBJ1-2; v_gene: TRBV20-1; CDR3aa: CSARVDGQGINYGYTF; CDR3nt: TGCAGTGCTAGGGTGGATGGGCAGGGGATTAACTATGGCTACACCTTC
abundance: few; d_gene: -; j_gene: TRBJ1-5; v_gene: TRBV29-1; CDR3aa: CSVGVDSNQPQHF; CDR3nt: TGCAGCGTTGGAGTTGACAGCAATCAGCCCCAGCATTTT
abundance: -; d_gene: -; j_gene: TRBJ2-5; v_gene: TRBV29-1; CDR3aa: CSVFGRTQETQYF; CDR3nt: TGCAGCGTTTTCGGCAGGACCCAAGAGACCCAGTACTTC
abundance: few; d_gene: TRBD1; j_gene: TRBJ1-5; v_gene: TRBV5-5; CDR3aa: CASSWGQGHNQPQHF; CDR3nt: TGTGCCAGCAGCTGGGGACAGGGGCACAATCAGCCCCAGCATTTT
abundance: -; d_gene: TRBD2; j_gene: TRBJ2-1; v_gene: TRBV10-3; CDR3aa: CAISVEGLGPYNEQFF; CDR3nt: TGTGCCATCAGTGTGGAGGGACTAGGACCCTACAATGAGCAGTTCTTC
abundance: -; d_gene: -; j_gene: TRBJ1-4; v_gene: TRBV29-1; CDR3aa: CSGSVNEKLFF; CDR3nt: TGCAGCGGGTCGGTTAATGAAAAACTGTTTTTT
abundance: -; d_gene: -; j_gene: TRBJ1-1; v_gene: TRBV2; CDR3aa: CASSEAGGSTEAFF; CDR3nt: TGTGCCAGCAGTGAAGCTGGTGGGAGCACTGAAGCTTTCTTT
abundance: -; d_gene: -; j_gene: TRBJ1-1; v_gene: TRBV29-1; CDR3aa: CSAQAGALNTEAFF; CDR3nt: TGCAGCGCCCAGGCAGGGGCCCTGAACACTGAAGCTTTCTTT
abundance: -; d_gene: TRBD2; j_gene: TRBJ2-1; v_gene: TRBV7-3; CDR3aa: CASSLAGGFYEQFF; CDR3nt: TGTGCCAGCAGCTTAGCGGGAGGTTTCTATGAGCAGTTCTTC
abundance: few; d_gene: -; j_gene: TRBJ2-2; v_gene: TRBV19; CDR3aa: CASSTRKPENTGELFF; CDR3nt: TGTGCCAGTAGTACCCGGAAGCCAGAAAACACCGGGGAGCTGTTTTTT
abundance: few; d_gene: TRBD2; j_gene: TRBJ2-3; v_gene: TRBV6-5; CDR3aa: CASAGGPGDTQYF; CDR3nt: TGTGCCAGCGCGGGGGGGCCGGGAGATACGCAGTATTTT
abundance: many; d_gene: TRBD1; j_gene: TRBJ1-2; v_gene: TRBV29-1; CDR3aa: CSVGTGTGGMDGYTF; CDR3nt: TGCAGCGTCGGAACCGGGACAGGGGGTATGGATGGCTACACCTTC
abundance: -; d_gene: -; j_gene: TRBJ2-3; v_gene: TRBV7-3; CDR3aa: CASSSGATDTQYF; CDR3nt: TGTGCCAGCAGCTCCGGGGCCACAGATACGCAGTATTTT
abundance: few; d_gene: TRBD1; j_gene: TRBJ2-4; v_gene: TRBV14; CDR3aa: CASSQWTGRAKNIQYF; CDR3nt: TGTGCCAGCAGCCAATGGACAGGGAGAGCCAAAAACATTCAGTACTTC
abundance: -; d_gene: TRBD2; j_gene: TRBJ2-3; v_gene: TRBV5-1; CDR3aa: CASNPASGLAGGGTDTQYF; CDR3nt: TGCGCCAGCAACCCGGCTTCCGGACTAGCGGGAGGAGGTACAGATACGCAGTATTTT
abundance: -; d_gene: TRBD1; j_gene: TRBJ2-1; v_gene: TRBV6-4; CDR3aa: CASSDSWEQGNEQFF; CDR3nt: TGTGCCAGCAGTGACAGTTGGGAACAGGGGAATGAGCAGTTCTTC
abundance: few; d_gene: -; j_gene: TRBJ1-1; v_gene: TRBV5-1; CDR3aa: CASSLRRPNTEAFF; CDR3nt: TGCGCCAGCAGCTTGAGGCGGCCGAACACTGAAGCTTTCTTT
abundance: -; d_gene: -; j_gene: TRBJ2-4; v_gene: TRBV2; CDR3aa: CASSGGAAKNIQYF; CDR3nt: TGTGCCAGCAGTGGGGGGGCTGCCAAAAACATTCAGTACTTC